The 2 T cell receptor beta chains listed next were all sequenced from one sample in a study of cytomegalovirus exposure and HLA in healthy donors. PCR used 60 Vbeta primers and 13 Jbeta primers. Profiling relied on immunoSEQ multiplex PCR, and the TCRdb table lists in-frame clones only, not all of them. Of 130,000 or so clones in the sample, approximately 91% were seen once. Sequenced input: PBMCs. These receptors originate from a woman between 40 and 50 years old in good health and CMV-seronegative.

The chain couples TRBV10-2 to TRBJ2-1; 8 nucleotides align to TRBD2. Trimming cost V 8 bases and J 7 bases; bases outside gene matches: 19. Germline V lookup: CDR1 WSHSY, CDR2 SAAADI. The CDR3 extends over 17 amino acids. The CDR3 loop reads CASGIGTSGSMRNEQFF. DNA of the CDR3: TGCGCCAGCGGAATAGGCACTAGCGGCTCTATGAGGAATGAGCAGTTCTTC.

Comment on this clone: One end of the junction does not line up with germline, which may come from a read error. The J gene is TRBJ2-7, the V gene TRBV6-1; 7 nucleotides agree with TRBD1. Per the germline V gene, CDR1 is MNHNS and CDR2 is SASEGT. The CDR3 contains 8 residues. CDR3 region: CASRGQSF. The CDR3 DNA sequence: TGTGCCAGCAGGGGACAGTCCTTC.